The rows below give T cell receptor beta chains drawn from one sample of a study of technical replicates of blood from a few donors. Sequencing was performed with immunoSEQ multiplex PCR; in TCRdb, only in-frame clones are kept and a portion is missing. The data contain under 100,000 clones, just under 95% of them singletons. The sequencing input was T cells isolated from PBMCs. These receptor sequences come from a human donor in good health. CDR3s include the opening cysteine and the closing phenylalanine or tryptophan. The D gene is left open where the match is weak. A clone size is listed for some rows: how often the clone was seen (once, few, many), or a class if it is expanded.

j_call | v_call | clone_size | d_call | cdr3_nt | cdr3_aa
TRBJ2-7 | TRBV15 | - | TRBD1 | TGTGCCACCAGCACCCTCCACACAGGGGACGAGCAGTACTTC | CATSTLHTGDEQYF
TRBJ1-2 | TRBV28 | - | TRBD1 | TGTGCCAGCAGCCCCGACAGGGGGTGGGCCCGCACTAACTATGGCTACACCTTC | CASSPDRGWARTNYGYTF
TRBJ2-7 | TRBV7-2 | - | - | TGTGCCAGCAGCTTAGTACAGGGACCCTACGAGCAGTACTTC | CASSLVQGPYEQYF
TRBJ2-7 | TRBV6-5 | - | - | TGTGCCAGCAGGACAGGATTCTACGAGCAGTACTTC | CASRTGFYEQYF
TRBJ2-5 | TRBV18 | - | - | TGTGCCAGCTCACCGACAGACAGCCCTTCGTACCAAGAGACCCAGTACTTC | CASSPTDSPSYQETQYF
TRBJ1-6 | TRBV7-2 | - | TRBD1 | TGTGCCAGCAGCCGCGCCCTAGGACAGGGGGCGCCCCTCCACTTT | CASSRALGQGAPLHF
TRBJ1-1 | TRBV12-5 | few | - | TGTGCTAGTGGCATAACAAGGGGCACTGAAGCTTTCTTT | CASGITRGTEAFF
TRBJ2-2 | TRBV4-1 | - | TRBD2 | TGCGCCAGCAGCCGATTCCCCATAGCGGGAGGGCTCACCGGGGAGCTGTTTTTT | CASSRFPIAGGLTGELFF
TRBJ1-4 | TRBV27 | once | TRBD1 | TGTGCCAGCAGCCGACAGGGGAGCGAAAAACTGTTTTTT | CASSRQGSEKLFF
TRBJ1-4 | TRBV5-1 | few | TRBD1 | TGCGCCAGCAGCGTCCGGGACAGGGCTTTTGAAAAACTGTTTTTT | CASSVRDRAFEKLFF
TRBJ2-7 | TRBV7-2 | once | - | TGTGCCAGCAGCTCCCTGAGGGAGCAGTACTTC | CASSSLREQYF
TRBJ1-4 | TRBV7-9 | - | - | TGTGCCAGCAGCCTCGCGGGCGGTGAAAAACTGTTTTTT | CASSLAGGEKLFF
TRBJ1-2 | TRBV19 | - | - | TGTGCCAGTAGTCCCCGGGGGGGCTATGGCTACACCTTC | CASSPRGGYGYTF
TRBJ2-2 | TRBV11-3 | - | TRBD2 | TGTGCCAGCAGCCCCTCCGGGACTAGCGGGACCGGGGAGCTGTTTTTT | CASSPSGTSGTGELFF
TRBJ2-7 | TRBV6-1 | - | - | TGTGCCAGCAGCGCCCCCGGGGAGTACCACGAGCAGTACTTC | CASSAPGEYHEQYF
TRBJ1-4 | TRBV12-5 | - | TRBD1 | TGTGCTAGTGGTAAGGGACAGCTCAATGAAAAACTGTTTTTT | CASGKGQLNEKLFF
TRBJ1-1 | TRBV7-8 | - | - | TGTGCCAGCAGCTTAGGGTCGGTGAACACTGAAGCTTTCTTT | CASSLGSVNTEAFF
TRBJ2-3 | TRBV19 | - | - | TGTGCCAGTAGTAACAGGATCTCAGATACGCAGTATTTT | CASSNRISDTQYF
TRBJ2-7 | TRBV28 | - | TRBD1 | TGTGCCAGCAGTCACCGGGACAGCGCCTACGAGCAGTACTTC | CASSHRDSAYEQYF
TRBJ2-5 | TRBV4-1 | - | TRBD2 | TGCGCCAGCAGCCAAATACAGACTAGCGGGAGGGCTTCGGTCCAAGAGACCCAGTACTTC | CASSQIQTSGRASVQETQYF
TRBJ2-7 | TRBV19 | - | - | TGTGCCAGTAGTCGAACAGGGACCGAGCAGTACTTC | CASSRTGTEQYF
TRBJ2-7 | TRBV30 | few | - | TGTGCCTGGAGTGTACTGTCGGGGTTGTTGTCCTACGAGCAGTACTTC | CAWSVLSGLLSYEQYF